Described below is a single T cell receptor (beta chain) sequence and its context. Repertoires were generated with immunoSEQ multiplex PCR, while TCRdb's copy carries only in-frame clones and drops some. The repertoire holds 40,000 to 50,000 clones, with 95% as singletons. CDR3 length: 15 residues. Between the trimmed V and J ends, which lost 7 bases and 0 bases, there was a span of 14 bases. Germline V gene sequence: CDR1 MNHEY, CDR2 SVGAGI. These data belong to a study of T cells in tuberculosis. Study-wide context: In South Africa, adults with active tuberculosis were compared with IGRA-negative and latently infected IGRA-positive adolescents.

This clonotype was sampled from a donor aged 10-29 years with latent tuberculosis or without tuberculosis infection. The chain combines TRBV6-5 with TRBJ2-3, with D maybe TRBD2 (7 bases). What was sequenced was PBMCs. This CDR3 reads CASTDRGASTDTQYF. In nucleotides, the CDR3 is TGTGCCAGCACCGACCGGGGGGCTAGCACAGATACGCAGTATTTT.